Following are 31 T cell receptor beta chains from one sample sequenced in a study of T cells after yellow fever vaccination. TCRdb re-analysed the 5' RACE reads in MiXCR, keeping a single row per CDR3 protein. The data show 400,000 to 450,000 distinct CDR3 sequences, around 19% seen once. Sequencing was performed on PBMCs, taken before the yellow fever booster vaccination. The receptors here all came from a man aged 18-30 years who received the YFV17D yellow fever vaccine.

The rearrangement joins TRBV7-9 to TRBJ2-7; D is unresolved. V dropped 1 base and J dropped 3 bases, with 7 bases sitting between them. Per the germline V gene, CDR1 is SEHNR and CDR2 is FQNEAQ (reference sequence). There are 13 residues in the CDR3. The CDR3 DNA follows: TGTGCCAGCAGCTTAGGGCAGTTCTACGAGCAGTACTTC. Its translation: CASSLGQFYEQYF.

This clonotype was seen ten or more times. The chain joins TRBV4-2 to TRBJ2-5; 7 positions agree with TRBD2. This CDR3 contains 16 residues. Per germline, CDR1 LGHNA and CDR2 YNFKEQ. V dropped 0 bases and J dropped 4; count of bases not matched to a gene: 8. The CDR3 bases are TGTGCCAGCAGCCAAGACGGGACTACCTTCTTAGAGACCCAGTACTTC. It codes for CASSQDGTTFLETQYF.

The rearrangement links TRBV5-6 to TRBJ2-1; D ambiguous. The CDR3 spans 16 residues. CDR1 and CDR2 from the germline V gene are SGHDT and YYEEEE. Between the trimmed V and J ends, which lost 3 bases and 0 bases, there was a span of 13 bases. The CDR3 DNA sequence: TGTGCCAGCAGCTGGGGTTGGAGCAGCTCCTACAATGAGCAGTTCTTC. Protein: CASSWGWSSSYNEQFF.

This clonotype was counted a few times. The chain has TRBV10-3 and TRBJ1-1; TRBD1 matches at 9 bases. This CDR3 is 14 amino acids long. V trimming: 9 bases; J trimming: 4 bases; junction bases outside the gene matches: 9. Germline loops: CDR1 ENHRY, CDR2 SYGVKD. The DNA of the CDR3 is TGTGCCATTGGGACAGGGAAGGGGGTCACTGAAGCTTTCTTT. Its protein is CAIGTGKGVTEAFF.

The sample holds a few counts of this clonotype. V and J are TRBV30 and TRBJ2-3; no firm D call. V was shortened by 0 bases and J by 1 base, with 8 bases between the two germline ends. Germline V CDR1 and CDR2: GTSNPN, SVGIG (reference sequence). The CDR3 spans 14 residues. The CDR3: CAWSVLLGTDTQYF. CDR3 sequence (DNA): TGTGCCTGGAGTGTACTCCTAGGCACAGATACGCAGTATTTT.

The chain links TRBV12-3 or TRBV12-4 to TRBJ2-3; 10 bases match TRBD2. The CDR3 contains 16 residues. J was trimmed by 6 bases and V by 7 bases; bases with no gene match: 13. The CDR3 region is CASTSWSGGAGDTQYF. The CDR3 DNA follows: TGTGCCAGCACCTCGTGGAGCGGGGGGGCCGGGGATACGCAGTATTTT.

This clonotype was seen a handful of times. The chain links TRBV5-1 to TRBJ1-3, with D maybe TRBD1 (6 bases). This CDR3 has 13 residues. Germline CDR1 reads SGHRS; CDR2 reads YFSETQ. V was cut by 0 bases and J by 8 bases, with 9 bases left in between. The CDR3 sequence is CASSLVPGDTIYF. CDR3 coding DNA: TGCGCCAGCAGCTTGGTCCCAGGGGACACCATATATTTT. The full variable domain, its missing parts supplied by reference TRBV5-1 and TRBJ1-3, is KAGVTQTPRYLIKTRGQQVTLSCSPISGHRSVSWYQQTPGQGLQFLFEYFSETQRNKGNFPGRFSGRQFSNSRSEMNVSTLELGDSALYLCASSLVPGDTIYFGEGSWLTVV.

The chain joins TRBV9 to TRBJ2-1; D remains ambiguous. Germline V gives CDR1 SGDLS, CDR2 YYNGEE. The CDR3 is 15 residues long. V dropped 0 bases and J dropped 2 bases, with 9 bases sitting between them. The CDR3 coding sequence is TGTGCCAGCAGCGTAGTTGGCGACCCCTACAATGAGCAGTTCTTC. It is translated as CASSVVGDPYNEQFF.

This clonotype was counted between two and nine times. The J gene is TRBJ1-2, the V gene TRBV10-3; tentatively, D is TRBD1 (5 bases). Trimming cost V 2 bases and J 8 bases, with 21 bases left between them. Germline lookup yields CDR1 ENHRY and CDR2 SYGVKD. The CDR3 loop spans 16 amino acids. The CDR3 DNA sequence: TGTGCCATCAGTGAGCCCAACGACGGGCCGAGACAGGGCTACACCTTC. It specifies CAISEPNDGPRQGYTF.

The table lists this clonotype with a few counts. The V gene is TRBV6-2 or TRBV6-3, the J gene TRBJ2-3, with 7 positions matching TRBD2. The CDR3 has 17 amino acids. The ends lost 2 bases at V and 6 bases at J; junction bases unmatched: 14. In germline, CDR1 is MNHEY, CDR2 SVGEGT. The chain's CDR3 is CASSYPPRNWGGDTQYF. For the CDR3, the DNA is TGTGCCAGCAGTTACCCCCCCCGTAATTGGGGGGGGGATACGCAGTATTTT.

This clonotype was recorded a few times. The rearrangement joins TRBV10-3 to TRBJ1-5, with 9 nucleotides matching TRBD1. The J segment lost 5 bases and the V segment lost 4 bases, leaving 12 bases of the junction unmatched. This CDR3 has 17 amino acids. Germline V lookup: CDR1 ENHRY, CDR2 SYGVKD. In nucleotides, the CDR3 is TGTGCCATCAGTGCCCGGGTAGGACAGGGGATTGATCAGCCCCAGCATTTT. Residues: CAISARVGQGIDQPQHF.

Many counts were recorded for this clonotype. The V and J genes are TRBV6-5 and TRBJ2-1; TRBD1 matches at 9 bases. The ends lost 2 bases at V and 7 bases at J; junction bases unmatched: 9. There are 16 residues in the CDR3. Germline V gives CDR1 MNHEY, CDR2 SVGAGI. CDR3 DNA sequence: TGTGCCAGCAGTTACGATGGCGGGACAGGGCCGAATGAGCAGTTCTTC. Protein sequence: CASSYDGGTGPNEQFF.

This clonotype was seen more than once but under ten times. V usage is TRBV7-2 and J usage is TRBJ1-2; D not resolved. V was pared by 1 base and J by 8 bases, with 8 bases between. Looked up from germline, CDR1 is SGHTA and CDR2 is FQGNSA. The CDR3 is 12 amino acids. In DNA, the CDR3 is TGTGCCAGCAGCTTAGTGTCCCGGGGCTACACCTTC. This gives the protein CASSLVSRGYTF. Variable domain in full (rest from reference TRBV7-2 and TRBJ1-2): GAGVSQSPSNKVTEKGKDVELRCDPISGHTALYWYRQSLGQGLEFLIYFQGNSAPDKSGLPSDRFSAERTGGSVSTLTIQRTQQEDSAVYLCASSLVSRGYTFGSGTRLTVV.

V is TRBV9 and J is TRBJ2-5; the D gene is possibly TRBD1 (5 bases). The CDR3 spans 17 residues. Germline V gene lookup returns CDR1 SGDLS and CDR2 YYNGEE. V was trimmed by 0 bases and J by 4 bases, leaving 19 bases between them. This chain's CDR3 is CASSVEGAPPASETQYF. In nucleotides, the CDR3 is TGTGCCAGCAGCGTAGAAGGGGCCCCCCCAGCATCAGAGACCCAGTACTTC.

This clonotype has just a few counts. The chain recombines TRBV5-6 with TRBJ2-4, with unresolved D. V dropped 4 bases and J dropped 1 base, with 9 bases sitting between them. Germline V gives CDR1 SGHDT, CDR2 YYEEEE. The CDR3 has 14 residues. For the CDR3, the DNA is TGTGCCAGCAGCGGCGTTGGCGCCAAAAACATTCAGTACTTC. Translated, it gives CASSGVGAKNIQYF.

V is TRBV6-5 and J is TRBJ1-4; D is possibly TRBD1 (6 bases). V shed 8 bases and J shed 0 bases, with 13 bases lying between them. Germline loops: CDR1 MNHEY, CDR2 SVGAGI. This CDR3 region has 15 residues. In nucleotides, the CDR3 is TGTGCCAGCGCACTACAGGGTTCAACTAATGAAAAACTGTTTTTT. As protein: CASALQGSTNEKLFF.

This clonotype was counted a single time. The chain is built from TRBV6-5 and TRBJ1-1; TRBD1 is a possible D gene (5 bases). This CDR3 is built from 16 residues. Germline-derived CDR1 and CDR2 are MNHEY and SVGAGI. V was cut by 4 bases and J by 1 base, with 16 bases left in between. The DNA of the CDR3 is TGTGCCAGCAGTTTGGATGCTGGGGGGGGGAACACTGAAGCTTTCTTT. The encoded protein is CASSLDAGGGNTEAFF.

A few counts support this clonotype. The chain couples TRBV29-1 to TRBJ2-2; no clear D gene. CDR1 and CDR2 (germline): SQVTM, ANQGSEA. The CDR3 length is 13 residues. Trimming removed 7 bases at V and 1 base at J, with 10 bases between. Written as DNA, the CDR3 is TGCAGCGGTATTGGGGAGAACACCGGGGAGCTGTTTTTT. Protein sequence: CSGIGENTGELFF.

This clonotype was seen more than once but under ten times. The CDR3 protein is CASSPLINTEAFF. The DNA for the CDR3 is TGTGCCAGCAGTCCCCTGATAAACACTGAAGCTTTCTTT. V gene TRBV27 combines with J gene TRBJ1-1; D call uncertain. CDR3 length: 13 residues. Germline V lookup: CDR1 MNHEY, CDR2 SMNVEV (reference sequence). V was pared by 5 bases and J by 2 bases, with 9 bases between.

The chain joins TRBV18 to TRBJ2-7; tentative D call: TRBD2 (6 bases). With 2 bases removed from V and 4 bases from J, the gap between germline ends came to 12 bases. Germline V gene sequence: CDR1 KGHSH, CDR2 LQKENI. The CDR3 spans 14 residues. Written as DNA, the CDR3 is TGTGCCAGCTCACCATCGGGGGTTCGTTACGAGCAGTACGTC. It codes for CASSPSGVRYEQYV.

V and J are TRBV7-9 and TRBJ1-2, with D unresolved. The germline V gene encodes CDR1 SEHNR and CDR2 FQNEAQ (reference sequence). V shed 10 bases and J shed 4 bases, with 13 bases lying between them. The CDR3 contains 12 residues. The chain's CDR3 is CATRSPRYGYTF. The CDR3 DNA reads TGTGCCACCCGGAGCCCCCGCTATGGCTACACCTTC.

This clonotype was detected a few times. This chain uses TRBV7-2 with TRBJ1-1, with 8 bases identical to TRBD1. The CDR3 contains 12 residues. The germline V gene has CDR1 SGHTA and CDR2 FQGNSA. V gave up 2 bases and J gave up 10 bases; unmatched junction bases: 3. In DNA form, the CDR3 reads TGTGCCAGCAGCTTATCCGGACAGGGAGCTTTCTTT. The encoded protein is CASSLSGQGAFF.

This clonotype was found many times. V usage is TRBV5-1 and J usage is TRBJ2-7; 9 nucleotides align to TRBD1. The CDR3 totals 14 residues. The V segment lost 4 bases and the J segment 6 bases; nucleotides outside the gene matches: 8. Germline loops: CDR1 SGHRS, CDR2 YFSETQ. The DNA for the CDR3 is TGCGCCAGCAGCATAGGGACAGGGCGTGGCGAGCAGTACGTC. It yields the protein CASSIGTGRGEQYV.

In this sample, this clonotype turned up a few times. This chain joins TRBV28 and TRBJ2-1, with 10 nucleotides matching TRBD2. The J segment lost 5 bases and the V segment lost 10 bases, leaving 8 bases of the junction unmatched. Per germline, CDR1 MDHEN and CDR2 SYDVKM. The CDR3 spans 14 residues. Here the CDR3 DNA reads TGTGCCACGCAGCTAGCGGGGGCGGACAATGAGCAGTTCTTC. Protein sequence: CATQLAGADNEQFF.

As DNA, the CDR3 is TGCGCCAGCAGCGTGGGGTTAAGGGATTATAATTCACCCCTCCACTTT. The encoded protein is CASSVGLRDYNSPLHF. The gene calls are TRBV5-1 and TRBJ1-6; no clear D. This CDR3 region has 16 residues. Trimming took 4 bases from V and 4 from J, leaving 15 bases between them. Per germline, CDR1 SGHRS and CDR2 YFSETQ.

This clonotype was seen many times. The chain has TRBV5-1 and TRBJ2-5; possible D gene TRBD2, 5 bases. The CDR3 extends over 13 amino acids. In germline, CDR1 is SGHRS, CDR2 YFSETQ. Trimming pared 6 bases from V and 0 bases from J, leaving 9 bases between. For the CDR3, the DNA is TGCGCCAGCAACCCGGGAAACCAAGAGACCCAGTACTTC. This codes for CASNPGNQETQYF.

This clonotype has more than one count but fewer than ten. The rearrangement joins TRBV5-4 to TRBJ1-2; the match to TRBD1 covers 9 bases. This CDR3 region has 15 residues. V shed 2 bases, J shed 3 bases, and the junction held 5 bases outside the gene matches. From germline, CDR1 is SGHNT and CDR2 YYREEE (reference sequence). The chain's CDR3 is CASSFYRTGDYGYTF. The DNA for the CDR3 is TGTGCCAGCAGCTTCTACCGGACAGGGGACTATGGCTACACCTTC.

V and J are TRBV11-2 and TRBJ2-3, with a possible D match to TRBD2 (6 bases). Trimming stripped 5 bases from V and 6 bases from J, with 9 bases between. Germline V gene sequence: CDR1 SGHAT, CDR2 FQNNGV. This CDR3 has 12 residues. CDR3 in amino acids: CASSLGRDTQYF. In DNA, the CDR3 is TGTGCCAGCAGCCTAGGGAGGGATACGCAGTATTTT.

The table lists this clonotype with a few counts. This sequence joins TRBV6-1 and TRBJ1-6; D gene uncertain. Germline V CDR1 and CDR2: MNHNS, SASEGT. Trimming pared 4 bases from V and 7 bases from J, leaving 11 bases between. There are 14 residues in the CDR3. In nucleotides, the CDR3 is TGTGCCAGCAGTGCTTCGGTGGGAAATTCACCCCTCCACTTT. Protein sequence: CASSASVGNSPLHF.

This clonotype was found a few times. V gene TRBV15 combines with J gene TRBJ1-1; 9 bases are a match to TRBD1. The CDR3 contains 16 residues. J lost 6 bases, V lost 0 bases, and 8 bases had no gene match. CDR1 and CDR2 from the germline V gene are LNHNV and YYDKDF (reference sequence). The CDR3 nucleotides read TGTGCCACCAGCAGAGATTTAGGACAGGGGAGCCCTGAAGCTTTCTTT. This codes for CATSRDLGQGSPEAFF.

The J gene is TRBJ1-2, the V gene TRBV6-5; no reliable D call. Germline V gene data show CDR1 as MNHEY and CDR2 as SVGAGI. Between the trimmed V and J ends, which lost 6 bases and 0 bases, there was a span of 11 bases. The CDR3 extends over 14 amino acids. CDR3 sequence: CASSSGKANYGYTF. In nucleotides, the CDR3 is TGTGCCAGCAGCTCAGGCAAAGCTAACTATGGCTACACCTTC.